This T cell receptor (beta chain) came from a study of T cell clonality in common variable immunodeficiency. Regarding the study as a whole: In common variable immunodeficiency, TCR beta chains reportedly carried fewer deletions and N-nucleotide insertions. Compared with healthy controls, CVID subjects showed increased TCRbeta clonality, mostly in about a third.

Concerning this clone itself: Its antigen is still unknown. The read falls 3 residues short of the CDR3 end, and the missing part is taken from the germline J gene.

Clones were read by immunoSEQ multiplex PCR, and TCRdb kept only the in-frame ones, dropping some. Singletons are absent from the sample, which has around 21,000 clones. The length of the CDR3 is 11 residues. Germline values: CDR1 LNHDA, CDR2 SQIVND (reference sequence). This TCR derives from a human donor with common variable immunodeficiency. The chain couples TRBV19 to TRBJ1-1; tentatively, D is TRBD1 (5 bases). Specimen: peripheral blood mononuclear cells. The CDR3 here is CASSMSGRAFF. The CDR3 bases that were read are TGTGCCAGTAGTATGTCAGGGCGA.